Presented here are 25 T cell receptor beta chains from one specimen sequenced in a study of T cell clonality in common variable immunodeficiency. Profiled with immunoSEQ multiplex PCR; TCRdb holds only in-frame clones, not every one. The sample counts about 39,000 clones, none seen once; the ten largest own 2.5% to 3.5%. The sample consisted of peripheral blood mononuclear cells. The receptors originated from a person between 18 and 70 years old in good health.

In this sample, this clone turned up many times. The CDR3 sequence is CASSSGENQPQHF. The covered CDR3 bases are TGCGCCAGCAGCTCAGGGGAGAATCAGCCC. The chain has TRBV5-1 and TRBJ1-5; possible D gene TRBD1, 6 bases. The read is 3 residues too short to cover the CDR3 end, so that end is filled in from the germline J gene. The CDR3 is made up of 13 amino acids. V shed 3 bases and J shed 4 bases, with 8 bases lying between them. Germline assignment: CDR1 SGHRS and CDR2 YFSETQ.

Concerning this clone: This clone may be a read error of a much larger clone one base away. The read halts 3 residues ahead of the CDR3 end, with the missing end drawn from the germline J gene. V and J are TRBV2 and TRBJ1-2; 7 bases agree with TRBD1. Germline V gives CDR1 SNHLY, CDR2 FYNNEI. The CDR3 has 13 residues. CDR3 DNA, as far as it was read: TGTGCCAGCAGTGTCCGGGACAGTTCTGCC. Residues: CASSVRDSSA. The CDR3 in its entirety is CASSVRDSSAYTF.

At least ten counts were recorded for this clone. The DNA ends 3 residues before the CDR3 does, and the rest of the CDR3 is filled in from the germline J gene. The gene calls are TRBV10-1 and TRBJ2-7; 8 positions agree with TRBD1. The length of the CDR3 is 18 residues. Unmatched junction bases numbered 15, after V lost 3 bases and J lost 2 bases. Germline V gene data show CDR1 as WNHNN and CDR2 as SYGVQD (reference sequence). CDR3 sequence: CASSEERRGQGETYEQYF. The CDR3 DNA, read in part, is TGCGCCAGCAGTGAAGAAAGAAGAGGACAGGGCGAAACCTACGAG.

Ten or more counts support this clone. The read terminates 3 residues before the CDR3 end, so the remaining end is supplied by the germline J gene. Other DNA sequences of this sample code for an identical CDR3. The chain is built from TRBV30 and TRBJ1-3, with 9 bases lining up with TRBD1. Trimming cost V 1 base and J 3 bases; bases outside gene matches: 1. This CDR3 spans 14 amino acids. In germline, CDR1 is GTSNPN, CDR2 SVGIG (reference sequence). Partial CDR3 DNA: TGTGCCTGGAGTGGGACAGGGGTTGGAAACACC. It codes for CAWSGTGVGNT. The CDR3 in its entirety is CAWSGTGVGNTIYF.

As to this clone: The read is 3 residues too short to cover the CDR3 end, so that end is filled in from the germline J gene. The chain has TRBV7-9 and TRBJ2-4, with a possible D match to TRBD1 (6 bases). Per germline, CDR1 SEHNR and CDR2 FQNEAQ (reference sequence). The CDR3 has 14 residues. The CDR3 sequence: CASSLTTGGDGQYF. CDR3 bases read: TGTGCCAGCAGCCTGACGACAGGTGGGGATGGT.

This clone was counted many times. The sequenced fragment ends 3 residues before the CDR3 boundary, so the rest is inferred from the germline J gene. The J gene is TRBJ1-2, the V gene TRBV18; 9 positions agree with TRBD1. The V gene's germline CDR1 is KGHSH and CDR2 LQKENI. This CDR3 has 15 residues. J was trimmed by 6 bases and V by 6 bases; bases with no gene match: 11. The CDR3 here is CASSQRTGVGDGYTF. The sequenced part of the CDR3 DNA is TGTGCCAGCTCTCAAAGGACAGGGGTTGGAGATGGC.

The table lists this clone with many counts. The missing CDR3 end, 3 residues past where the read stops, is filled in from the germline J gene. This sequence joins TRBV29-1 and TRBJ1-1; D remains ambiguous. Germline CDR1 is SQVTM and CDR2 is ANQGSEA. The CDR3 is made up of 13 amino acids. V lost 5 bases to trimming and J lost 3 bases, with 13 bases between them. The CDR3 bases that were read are TGCAGCGTTTTCCCCCCCGGGGACACTGAA. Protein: CSVFPPGDTE. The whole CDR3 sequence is CSVFPPGDTEAFF.

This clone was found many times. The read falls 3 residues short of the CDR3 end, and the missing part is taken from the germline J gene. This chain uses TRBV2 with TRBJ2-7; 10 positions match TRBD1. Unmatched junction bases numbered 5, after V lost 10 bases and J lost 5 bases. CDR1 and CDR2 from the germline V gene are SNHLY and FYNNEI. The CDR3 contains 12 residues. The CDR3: CATDRGLDEQYF. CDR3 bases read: TGTGCCACGGACAGGGGGTTGGACGAG.

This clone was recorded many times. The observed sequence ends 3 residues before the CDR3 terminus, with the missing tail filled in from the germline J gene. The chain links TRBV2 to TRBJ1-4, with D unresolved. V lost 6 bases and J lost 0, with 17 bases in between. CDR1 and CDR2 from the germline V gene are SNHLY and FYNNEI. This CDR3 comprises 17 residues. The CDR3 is CASRGRGHPSTNEKLFF. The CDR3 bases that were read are TGTGCCAGCAGAGGGCGAGGTCACCCGTCAACTAATGAAAAA.

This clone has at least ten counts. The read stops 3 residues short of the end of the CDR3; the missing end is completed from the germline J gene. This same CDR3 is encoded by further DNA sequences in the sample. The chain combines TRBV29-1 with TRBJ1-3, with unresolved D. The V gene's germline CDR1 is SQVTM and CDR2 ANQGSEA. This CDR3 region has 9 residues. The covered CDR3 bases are TGCAGCGAGGGCTACCCA. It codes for CSEGYP. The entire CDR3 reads CSEGYPIYF.

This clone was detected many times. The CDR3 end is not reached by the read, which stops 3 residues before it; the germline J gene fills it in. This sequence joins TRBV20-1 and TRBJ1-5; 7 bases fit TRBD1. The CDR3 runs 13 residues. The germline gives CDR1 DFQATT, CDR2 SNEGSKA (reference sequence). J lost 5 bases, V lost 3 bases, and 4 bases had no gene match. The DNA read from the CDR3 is TGCAGTGCTAGCCAGGGGGTGGATCAGCCC. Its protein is CSASQGVDQP. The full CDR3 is CSASQGVDQPQHF.

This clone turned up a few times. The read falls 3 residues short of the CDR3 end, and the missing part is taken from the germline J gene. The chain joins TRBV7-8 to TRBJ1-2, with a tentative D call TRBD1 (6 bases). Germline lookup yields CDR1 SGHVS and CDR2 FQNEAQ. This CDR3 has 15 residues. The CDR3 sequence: CASSLRGTGTGGYTF. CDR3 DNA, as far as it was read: TGTGCCAGCAGCTTACGGGGAACAGGGACGGGAGGC.

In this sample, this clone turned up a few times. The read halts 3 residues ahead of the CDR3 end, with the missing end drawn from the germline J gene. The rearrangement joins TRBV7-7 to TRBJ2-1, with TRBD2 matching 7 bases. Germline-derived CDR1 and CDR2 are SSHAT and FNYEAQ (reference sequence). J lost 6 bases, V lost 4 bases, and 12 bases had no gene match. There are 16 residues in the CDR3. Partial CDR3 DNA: TGTGCCAGCAGCTCCGACCCGACTAGCTCAAGCAATGAG. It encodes CASSSDPTSSSNE. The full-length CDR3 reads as CASSSDPTSSSNEQFF.

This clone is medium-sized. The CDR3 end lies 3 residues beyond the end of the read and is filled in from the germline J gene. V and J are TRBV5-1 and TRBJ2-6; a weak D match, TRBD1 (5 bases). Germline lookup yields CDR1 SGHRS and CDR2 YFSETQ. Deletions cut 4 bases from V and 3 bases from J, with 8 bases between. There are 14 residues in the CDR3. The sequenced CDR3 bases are TGCGCCAGCAGCAGGGGTGATGGGGCCAACGTC. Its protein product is CASSRGDGANV. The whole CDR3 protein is CASSRGDGANVLTF. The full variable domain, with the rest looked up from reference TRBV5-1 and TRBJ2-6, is KAGVTQTPRYLIKTRGQQVTLSCSPISGHRSVSWYQQTPGQGLQFLFEYFSETQRNKGNFPGRFSGRQFSNSRSEMNVSTLELGDSALYLCASSRGDGANVLTFGAGSRLTVL.

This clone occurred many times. The CDR3 here is CASPGGGEETQYF. CDR3 DNA (partial): TGTGCCAGCCCCGGGGGGGGTGAAGAGACC. J is TRBJ2-5 and V is TRBV19; the match to TRBD2 covers 8 bases. Coverage ceases 3 residues before the CDR3 finishes, and the germline J gene fills in the end. The CDR3 runs to 13 residues. V gave up 9 bases and J gave up 3 bases; unmatched junction bases: 6. Germline V gene sequence: CDR1 LNHDA, CDR2 SQIVND (reference sequence). The whole variable domain, filled in from reference TRBV19 and TRBJ2-5, reads DGGITQSPKYLFRKEGQNVTLSCEQNLNHDAMYWYRQDPGQGLRLIYYSQIVNDFQKGDIAEGYSVSREKKESFPLTVTSAQKNPTAFYLCASPGGGEETQYFGPGTRLLVL.

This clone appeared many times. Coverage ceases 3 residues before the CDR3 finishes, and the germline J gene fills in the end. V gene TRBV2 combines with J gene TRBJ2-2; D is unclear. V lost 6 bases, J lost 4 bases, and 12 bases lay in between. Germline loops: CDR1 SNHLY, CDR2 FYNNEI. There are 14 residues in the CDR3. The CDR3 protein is CASSPVRSTGELFF. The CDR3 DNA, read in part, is TGTGCCAGCAGCCCGGTCCGTAGCACCGGGGAG.

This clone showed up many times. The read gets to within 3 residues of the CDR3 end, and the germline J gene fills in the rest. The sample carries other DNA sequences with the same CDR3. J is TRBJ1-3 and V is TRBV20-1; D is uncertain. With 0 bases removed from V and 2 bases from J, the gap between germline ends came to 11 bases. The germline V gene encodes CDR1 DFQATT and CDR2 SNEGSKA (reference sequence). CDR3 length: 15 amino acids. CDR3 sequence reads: CSARDPRVAGNTIYF. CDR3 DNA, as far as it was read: TGCAGTGCTAGAGATCCGCGGGTCGCTGGAAACACC.

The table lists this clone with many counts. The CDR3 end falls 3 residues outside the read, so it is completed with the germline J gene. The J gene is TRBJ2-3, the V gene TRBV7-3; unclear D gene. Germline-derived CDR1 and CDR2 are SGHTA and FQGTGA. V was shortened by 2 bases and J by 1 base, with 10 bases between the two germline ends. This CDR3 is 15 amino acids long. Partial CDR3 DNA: TGTGCCAGCAGCTTAGAGCCGAGAGGCACAGATACG. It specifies CASSLEPRGTDT. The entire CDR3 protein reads CASSLEPRGTDTQYF.

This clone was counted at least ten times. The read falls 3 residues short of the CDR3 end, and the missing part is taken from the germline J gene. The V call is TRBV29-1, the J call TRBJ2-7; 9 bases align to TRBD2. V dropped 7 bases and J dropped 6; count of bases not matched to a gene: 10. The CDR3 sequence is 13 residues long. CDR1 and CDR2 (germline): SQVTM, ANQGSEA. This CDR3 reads CSGRLAVGGEQYF. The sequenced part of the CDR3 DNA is TGCAGCGGCCGACTAGCGGTCGGGGGCGAG.

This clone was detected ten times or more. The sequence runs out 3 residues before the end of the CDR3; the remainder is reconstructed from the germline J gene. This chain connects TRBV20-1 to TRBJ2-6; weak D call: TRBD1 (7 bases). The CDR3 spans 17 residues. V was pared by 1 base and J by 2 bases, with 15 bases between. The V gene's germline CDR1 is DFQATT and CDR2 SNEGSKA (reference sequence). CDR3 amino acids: CSARGRGQGTGANVLTF. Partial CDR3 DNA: TGCAGTGCTAGAGGGAGGGGGCAAGGCACTGGGGCCAACGTC.

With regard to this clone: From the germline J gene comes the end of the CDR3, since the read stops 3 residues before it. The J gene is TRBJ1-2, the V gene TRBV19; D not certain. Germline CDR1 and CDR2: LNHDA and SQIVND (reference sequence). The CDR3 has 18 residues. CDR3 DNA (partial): TGTGCCAGTGTAGATATTAGCGGCCCAGCTAGATCTTACAATGAC. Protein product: CASVDISGPARSYND. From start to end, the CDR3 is CASVDISGPARSYNDYTF.

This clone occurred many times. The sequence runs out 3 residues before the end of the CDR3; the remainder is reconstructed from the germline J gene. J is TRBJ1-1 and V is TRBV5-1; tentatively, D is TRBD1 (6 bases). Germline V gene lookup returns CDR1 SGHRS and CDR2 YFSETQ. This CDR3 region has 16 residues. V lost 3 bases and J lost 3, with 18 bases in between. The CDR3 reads CASSSVWQGIDTEAFF. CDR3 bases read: TGCGCCAGCAGCTCAGTATGGCAGGGGATCGACACTGAA.

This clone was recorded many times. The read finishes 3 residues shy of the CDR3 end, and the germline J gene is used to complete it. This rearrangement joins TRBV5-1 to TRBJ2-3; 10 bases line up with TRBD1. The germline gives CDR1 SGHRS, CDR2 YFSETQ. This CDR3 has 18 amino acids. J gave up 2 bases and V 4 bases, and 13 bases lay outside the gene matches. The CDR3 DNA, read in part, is TGCGCCAGCAGCCCGGCCGGGACAGGGGTGCCCCACACAGATACG. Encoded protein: CASSPAGTGVPHTDT. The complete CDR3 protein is CASSPAGTGVPHTDTQYF.

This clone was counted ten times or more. The DNA read from the CDR3 is TGTGCCAGCAGACCCGAAGGGGTAGACTATGGC. Residues: CASRPEGVDYG. The whole CDR3 protein is CASRPEGVDYGYTF. V is TRBV2 and J is TRBJ1-2, with D perhaps TRBD1 (5 bases). The read falls 3 residues short of the CDR3 end, and the missing part is taken from the germline J gene. The CDR3 is 14 amino acids. V gave up 6 bases and J gave up 3 bases, with 14 bases separating them. Germline CDR1 and CDR2: SNHLY and FYNNEI. Full variable domain (remainder filled in from reference TRBV2 and TRBJ1-2): EPEVTQTPSHQVTQMGQEVILRCVPISNHLYFYWYRQILGQKVEFLVSFYNNEISEKSEIFDDQFSVERPDGSNFTLKIRSTKLEDSAMYFCASRPEGVDYGYTFGSGTRLTVV.

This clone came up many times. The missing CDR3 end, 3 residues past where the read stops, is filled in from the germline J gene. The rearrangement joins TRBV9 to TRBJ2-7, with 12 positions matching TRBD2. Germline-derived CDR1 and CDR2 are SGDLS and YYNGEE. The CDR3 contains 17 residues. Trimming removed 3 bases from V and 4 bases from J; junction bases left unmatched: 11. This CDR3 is CASSGRTGTSGWYEQYF. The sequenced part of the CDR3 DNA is TGTGCCAGCAGCGGGAGGACCGGGACTAGCGGGTGGTACGAG.